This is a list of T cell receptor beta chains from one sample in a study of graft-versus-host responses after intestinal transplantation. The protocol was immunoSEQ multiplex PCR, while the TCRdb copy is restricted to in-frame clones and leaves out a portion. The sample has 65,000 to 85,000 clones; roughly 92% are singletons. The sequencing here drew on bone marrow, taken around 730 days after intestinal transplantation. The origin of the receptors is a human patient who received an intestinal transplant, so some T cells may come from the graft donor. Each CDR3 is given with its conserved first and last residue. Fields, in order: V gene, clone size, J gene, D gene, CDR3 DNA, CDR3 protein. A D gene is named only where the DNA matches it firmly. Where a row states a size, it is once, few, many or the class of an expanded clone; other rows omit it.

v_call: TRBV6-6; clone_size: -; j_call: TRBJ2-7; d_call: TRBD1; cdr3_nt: TGTGCCAGCAGTCCCGGGACAGTTCCCCTCTACGAGCAGTACTTC; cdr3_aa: CASSPGTVPLYEQYF
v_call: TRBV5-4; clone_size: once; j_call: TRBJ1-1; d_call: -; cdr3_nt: TGTGCCAGCAGCCCGAACCTAAACACTGAAGCTTTCTTT; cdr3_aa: CASSPNLNTEAFF
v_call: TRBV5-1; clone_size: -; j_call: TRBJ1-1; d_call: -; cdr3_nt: TGCGCCCGCAGCTTGGGGGGGGGCCCCGGCACTGAAGCTTTCTTT; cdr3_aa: CARSLGGGPGTEAFF
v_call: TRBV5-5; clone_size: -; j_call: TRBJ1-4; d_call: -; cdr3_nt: TGTGCCAGCATGCGGCATTTCCTTGCAACTAATGAAAAACTGTTTTTT; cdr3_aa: CASMRHFLATNEKLFF
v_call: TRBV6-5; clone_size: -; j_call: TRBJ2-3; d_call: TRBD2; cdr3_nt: TGTGCCAGCAGTTTAGCGGGAGCCACAGATACGCAGTATTTT; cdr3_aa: CASSLAGATDTQYF
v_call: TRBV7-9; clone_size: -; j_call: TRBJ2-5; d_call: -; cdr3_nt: TGTGCCAGCAGCTTAGCCGCGCTCAAGCAAGAGACCCAGTACTTC; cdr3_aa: CASSLAALKQETQYF
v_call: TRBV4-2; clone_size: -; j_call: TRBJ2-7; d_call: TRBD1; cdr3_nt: TGTGCCAGCAGCCAAGTCCAGGGGGCAGGTATTCGGAGTAGCGAGCAGTACTTC; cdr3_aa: CASSQVQGAGIRSSEQYF
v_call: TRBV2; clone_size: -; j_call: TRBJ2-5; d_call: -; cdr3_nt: TGTGCCAGCAGTGGGTTGACTGAGCAAGAGACCCAGTACTTC; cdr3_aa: CASSGLTEQETQYF
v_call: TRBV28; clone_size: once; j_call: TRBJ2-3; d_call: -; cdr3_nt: TGTGCCAGCAGGCTGACAGCGCCGGGGACAGATACGCAGTATTTT; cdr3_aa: CASRLTAPGTDTQYF
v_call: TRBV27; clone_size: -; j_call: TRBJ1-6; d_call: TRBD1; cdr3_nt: TGTGCCAGCAGTGCCTACCGGGACAGGGATAATTCACCCCTCCACTTT; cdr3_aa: CASSAYRDRDNSPLHF
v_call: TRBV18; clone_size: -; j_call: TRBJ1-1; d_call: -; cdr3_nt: TGTGCCAGCTCACCAGCAGAATCCGGGACATTGAACACTGAAGCTTTCTTT; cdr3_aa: CASSPAESGTLNTEAFF
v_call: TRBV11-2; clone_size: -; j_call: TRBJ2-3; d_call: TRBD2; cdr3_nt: TGTGCCAGCAGCTCGACTAGCGGACGGACTAGCACAGATACGCAGTATTTT; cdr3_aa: CASSSTSGRTSTDTQYF
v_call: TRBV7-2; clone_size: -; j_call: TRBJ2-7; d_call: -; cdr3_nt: TGTGCCAGCAGCTTAGACACCCAGAGCTCCTACGAGCAGTACTTC; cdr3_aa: CASSLDTQSSYEQYF
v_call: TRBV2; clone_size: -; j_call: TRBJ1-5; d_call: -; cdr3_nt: TGTGCCAGCAGTGAAGGGGGGCAAATCAATCAGCCCCAGCATTTT; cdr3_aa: CASSEGGQINQPQHF
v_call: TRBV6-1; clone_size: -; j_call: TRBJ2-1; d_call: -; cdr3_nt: TGTGCCAGCAGTGAACGGGGGGCAGGGAGTATCTACAATGAGCAGTTCTTC; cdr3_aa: CASSERGAGSIYNEQFF
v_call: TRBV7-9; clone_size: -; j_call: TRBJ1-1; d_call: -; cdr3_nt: TGTGCCAGCAGCTCCCAGGAATTAGAGGAACCGGTACCTGAAGCTTTCTTT; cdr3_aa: CASSSQELEEPVPEAFF
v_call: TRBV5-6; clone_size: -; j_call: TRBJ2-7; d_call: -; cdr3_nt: TGTGCCAGCAGCTCGGATACCGTCGAGCAGTACTTC; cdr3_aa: CASSSDTVEQYF
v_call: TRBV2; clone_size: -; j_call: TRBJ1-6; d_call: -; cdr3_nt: TGTGCCAGCAAGGGCACCTTAAGCTCCTATAATTCACCCCTCCACTTT; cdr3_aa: CASKGTLSSYNSPLHF
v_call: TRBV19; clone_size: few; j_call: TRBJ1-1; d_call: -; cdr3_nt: TGTGCCAGTAGGATTGGTGGACAACTGAACACTGAAGCTTTCTTT; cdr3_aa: CASRIGGQLNTEAFF
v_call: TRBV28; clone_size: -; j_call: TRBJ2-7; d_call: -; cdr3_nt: TGTGCCAGCAGTCCCGACTACGAGCAGTACTTC; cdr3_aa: CASSPDYEQYF
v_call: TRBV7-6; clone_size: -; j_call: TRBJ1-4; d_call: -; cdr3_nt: TGTGCCAGCAGCTTATCGGGGGAGGTTGAAAAACTGTTTTTT; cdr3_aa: CASSLSGEVEKLFF
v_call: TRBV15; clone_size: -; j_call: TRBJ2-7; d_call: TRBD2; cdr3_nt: TGTGCCACCAGCTTAGAGGGGGGACTAGCGTACGAGCAGTACTTC; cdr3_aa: CATSLEGGLAYEQYF
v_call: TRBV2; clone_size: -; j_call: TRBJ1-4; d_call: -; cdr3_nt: TGTGCCAGCAGTCGTGAGACGGGCGGTGAAAAACTGTTTTTT; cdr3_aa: CASSRETGGEKLFF
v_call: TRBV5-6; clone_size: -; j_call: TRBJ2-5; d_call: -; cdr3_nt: TGTGCCAGCAGTTTCCGGGACCGAGAGACCCAGTACTTC; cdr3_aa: CASSFRDRETQYF
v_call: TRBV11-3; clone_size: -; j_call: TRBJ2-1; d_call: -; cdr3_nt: TGTGCCAGCAGCTACAGGGGGGGGTACAATGAGCAGTTCTTC; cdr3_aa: CASSYRGGYNEQFF
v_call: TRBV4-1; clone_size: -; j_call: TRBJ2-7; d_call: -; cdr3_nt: TGCGCCAGCAGCCACGACGGGGCCTACGAGCAGTACTTC; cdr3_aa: CASSHDGAYEQYF
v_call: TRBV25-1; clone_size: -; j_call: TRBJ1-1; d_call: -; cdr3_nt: TGTGCCAGCAGTGATTTCGCTGGGGTCCTCACTGAAGCTTTCTTT; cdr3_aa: CASSDFAGVLTEAFF
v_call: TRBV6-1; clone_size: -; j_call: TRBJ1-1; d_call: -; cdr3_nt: TGTGCCAGCAGTGGAGAGGTAGGTTCGGCTTTCTTT; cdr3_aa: CASSGEVGSAFF
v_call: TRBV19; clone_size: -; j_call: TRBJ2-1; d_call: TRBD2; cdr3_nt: TGTGCCAGTAAGGTCAGCGGGAGTGCGAATGAGCAGTTCTTC; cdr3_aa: CASKVSGSANEQFF
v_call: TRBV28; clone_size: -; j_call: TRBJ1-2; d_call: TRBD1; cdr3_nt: TGTGCCAGCAGTCGCCAGCCGACAGGGATCTATGGCTACACCTTC; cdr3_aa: CASSRQPTGIYGYTF
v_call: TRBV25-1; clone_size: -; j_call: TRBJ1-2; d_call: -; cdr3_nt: TGTGCCAGCAGTGATTTAGGTACAGATGACTATGGCTACACCTTC; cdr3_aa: CASSDLGTDDYGYTF
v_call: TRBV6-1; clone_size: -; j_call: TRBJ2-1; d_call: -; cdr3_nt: TGTGCCAGCAGTGAACTTTCGGGGGCGGGTGAGCAGTTCTTC; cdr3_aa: CASSELSGAGEQFF
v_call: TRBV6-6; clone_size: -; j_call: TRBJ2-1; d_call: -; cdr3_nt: TGTGCCAGCCTACCGCTTAATGAGCAGTTCTTC; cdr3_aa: CASLPLNEQFF
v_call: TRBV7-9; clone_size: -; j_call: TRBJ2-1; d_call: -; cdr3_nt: TGTGCCAGCAGCTTAGGTGGGACCGTATCCTACAATGAGCAGTTCTTC; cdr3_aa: CASSLGGTVSYNEQFF
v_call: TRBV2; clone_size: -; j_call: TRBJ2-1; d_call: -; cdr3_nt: TGTGCCAGCAGGGACAGTAATGAGCAGTTCTTC; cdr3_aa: CASRDSNEQFF
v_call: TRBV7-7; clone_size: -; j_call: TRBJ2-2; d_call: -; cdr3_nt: TGTGCCAGCAGCGAGACTCGAACCGGGGAGCTGTTTTTT; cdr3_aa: CASSETRTGELFF
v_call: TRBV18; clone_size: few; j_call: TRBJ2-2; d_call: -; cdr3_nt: TGTGCCAGCTCGCTAACCTCGACAGGCTACACCGGGGAGCTGTTTTTT; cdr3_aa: CASSLTSTGYTGELFF
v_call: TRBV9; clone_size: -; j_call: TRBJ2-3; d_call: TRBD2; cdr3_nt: TGTGCCAGCAGCTCCTGGGGGGGGGATACGCAGTATTTT; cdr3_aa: CASSSWGGDTQYF
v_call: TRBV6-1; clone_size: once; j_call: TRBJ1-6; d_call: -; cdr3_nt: TGTGCCAGCAGCCCCCGGGACGGGGAATCACCCCTCCACTTT; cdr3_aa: CASSPRDGESPLHF
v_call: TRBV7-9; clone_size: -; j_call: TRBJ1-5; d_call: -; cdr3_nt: TGTGCCAGCAGCACGGGCATTTCCAGCGATAGCAATCAGCCCCAGCATTTT; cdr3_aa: CASSTGISSDSNQPQHF
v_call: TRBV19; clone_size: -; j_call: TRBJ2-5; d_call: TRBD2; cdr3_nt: TGTGCCAGTAGTATAGATCGGGGGGTCCAAGAGACCCAGTACTTC; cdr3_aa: CASSIDRGVQETQYF
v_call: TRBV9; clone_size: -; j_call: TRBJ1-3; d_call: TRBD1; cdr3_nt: TGTGCCAGCAGCGACCCGGGACAGGGGAGCGGAAACACCATATATTTT; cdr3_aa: CASSDPGQGSGNTIYF
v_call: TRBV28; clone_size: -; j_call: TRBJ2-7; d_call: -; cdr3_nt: TGTGCCAGCAGTCGAGACCAGGGGGGTCTAACCTACGAGCAGTACTTC; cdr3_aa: CASSRDQGGLTYEQYF
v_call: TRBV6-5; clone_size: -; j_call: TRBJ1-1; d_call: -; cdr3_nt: TGTGCCAGCAGTTACGAGAACACTGAAGCTTTCTTT; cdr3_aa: CASSYENTEAFF
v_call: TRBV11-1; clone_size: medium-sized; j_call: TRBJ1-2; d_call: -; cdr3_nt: TGTGCCAGCAGCGGTAACACCTACTATGGCTACACCTTC; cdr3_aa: CASSGNTYYGYTF
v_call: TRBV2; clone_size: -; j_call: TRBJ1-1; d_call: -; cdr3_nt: TGTGCCAGCAGTGAAAACACTGAAGCTTTCTTT; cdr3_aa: CASSENTEAFF
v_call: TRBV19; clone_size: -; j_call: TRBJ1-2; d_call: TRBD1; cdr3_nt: TGTGCCAGTAGCTCACGGGACAGGGCGACTTGGGACTATGGCTACACCTTC; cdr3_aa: CASSSRDRATWDYGYTF
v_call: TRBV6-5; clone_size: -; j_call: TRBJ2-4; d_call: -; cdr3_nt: TGTGCCAGCAGTTACGGGCTTGTAACAGTCAAAAACATTCAGTACTTC; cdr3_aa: CASSYGLVTVKNIQYF
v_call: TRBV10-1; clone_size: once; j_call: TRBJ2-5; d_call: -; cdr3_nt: TGCGCCAGCAGCGCTACCCCCGGAGGGGTGATAGAGACCCAGTACTTC; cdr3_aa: CASSATPGGVIETQYF
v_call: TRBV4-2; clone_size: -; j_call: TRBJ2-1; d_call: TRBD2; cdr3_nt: TGTGCCAGCAGCCAAGATAGCGGGGGGGCCTACAATGAGCAGTTCTTC; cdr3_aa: CASSQDSGGAYNEQFF
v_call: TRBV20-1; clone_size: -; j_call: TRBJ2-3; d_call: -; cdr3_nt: TGCAGTGCTAGAGGAGATACGCAGTATTTT; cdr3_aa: CSARGDTQYF
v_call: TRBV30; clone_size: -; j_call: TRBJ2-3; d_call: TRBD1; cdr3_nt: TGTGCCTGGAGTTGGGGACAGGGACTTCAAGATACGCAGTATTTT; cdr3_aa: CAWSWGQGLQDTQYF
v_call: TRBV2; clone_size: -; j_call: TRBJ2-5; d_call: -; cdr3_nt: TGTGCCAGCAGTGAAGCGCCGAACGGGATAAGAGAGACCCAGTACTTC; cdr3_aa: CASSEAPNGIRETQYF
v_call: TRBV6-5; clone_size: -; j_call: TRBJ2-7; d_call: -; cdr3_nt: TGTGCCAGCAGTTCCCCCCGCGGGCCCTCCTACGAGCAGTACTTC; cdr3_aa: CASSSPRGPSYEQYF
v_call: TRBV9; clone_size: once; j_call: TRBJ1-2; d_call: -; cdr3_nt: TGTGCCAGCAGCGTAGACGGTAACTATGGCTACACCTTC; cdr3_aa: CASSVDGNYGYTF
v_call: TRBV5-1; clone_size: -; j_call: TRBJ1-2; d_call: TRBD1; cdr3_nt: TGCGCCAGCAGCCCAGACAGGGGCTATGGCTACACCTTC; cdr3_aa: CASSPDRGYGYTF
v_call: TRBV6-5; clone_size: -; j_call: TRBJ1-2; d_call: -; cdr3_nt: TGTGCCAGCAGTTACTCGCGACAGTATGGCTACACCTTC; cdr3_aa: CASSYSRQYGYTF
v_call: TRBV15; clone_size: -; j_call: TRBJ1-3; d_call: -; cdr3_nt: TGTGCCACCAAAGAGGCGGGCTCTGGAAACACCATATATTTT; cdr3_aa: CATKEAGSGNTIYF
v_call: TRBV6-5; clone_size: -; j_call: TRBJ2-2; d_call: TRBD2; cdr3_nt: TGTGCCAGCAGCAGACTAGCGGGCGGGGAGCTGTTTTTT; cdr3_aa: CASSRLAGGELFF
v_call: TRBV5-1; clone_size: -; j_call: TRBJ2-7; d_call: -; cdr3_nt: TGCGCCAGCAACTCGGGAGCCATCGACAGGGAGCAGTACTTC; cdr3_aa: CASNSGAIDREQYF